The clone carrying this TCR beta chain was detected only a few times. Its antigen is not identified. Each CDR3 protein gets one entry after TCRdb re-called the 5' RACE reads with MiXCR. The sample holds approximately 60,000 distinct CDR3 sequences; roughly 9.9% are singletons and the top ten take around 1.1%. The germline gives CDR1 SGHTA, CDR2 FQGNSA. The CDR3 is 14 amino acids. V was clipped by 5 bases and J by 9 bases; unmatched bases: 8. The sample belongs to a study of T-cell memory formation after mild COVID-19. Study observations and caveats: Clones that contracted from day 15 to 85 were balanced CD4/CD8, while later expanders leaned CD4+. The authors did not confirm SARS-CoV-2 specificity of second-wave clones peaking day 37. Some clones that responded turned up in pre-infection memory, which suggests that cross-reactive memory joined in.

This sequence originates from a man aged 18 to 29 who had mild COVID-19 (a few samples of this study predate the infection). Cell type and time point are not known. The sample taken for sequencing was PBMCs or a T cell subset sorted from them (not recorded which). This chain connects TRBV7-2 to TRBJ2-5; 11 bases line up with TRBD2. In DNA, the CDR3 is TGTGCCAGCAGCCAACTAGCGGGGGCGGGGGCCCAGTACTTC. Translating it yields CASSQLAGAGAQYF.